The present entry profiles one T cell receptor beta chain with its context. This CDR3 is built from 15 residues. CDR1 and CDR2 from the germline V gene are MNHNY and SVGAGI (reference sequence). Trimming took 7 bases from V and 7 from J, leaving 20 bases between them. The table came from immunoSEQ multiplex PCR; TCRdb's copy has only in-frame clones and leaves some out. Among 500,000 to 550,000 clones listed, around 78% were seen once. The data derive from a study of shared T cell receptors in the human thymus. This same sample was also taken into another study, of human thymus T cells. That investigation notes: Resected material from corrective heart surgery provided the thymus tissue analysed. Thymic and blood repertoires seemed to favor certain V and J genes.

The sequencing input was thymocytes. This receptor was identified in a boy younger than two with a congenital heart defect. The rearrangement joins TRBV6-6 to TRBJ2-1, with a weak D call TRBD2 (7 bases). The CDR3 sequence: CASTTGRERGNEQFF. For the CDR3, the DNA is TGTGCCAGCACCACGGGGCGGGAGAGGGGGAATGAGCAGTTCTTC.